Described below is a single T cell receptor beta chain sequence and its context. The antigen is undetermined. The PCR employed 60 Vbeta primers together with 13 Jbeta primers. In the source study's methods: As a later analysis found, there were about 80 million unique TCR beta chains, of which about 10 million were shared. The assay was immunoSEQ multiplex PCR, and TCRdb's table has in-frame clones only and misses some. V, J and clone size were drawn from that table, and D and trimming were deduced from the DNA. The ten most abundant clones cover around 2.2% of a sample with 100,000 to 150,000 clones. The data were obtained in a study of cytomegalovirus exposure and HLA in healthy donors. Study context: A data release that came early held approximately 85 million unique TCRs from HLA-typed donors. Study findings and constraints: With DRB1 most and HLA-C fewest, TCR association rates differed between HLA loci in a later analysis. Within an earlier analysis, most TCR beta V segments proved productive either about 90% or about 30% of the time.

The source material was PBMCs. The sequence derives from a man in his forties in good health and CMV-seronegative.

For the CDR3, the DNA is TGTGCCAGCGTGAGATCCTACGAGCAGTACTTC. Its protein is CASVRSYEQYF. V usage is TRBV6-1 and J usage is TRBJ2-7, with no clear D. V gave up 8 bases and J gave up 1 base, with 6 bases separating them. The CDR3 spans 11 residues. The V gene's germline CDR1 is MNHNS and CDR2 SASEGT.